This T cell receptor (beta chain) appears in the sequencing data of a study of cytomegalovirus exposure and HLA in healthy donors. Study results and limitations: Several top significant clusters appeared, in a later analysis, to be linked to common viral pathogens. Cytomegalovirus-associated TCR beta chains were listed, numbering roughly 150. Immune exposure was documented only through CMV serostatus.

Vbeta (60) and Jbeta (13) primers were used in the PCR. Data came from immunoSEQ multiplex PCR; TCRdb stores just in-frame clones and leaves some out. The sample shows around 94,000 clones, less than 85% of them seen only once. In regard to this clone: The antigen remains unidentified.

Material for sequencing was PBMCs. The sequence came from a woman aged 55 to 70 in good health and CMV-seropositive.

CDR3 amino acids: CASSAYSGGSYNEQFF. CDR3 nucleotide sequence: TGTGCCAGCAGTGCCTATAGCGGGGGGTCCTACAATGAGCAGTTCTTC. The chain uses TRBV7-3 and TRBJ2-1; TRBD2 aligns across 10 bases. The ends lost 6 bases at V and 1 base at J; junction bases unmatched: 6. Germline V gene data show CDR1 as SGHTA and CDR2 as FQGTGA. The CDR3 covers 16 residues.